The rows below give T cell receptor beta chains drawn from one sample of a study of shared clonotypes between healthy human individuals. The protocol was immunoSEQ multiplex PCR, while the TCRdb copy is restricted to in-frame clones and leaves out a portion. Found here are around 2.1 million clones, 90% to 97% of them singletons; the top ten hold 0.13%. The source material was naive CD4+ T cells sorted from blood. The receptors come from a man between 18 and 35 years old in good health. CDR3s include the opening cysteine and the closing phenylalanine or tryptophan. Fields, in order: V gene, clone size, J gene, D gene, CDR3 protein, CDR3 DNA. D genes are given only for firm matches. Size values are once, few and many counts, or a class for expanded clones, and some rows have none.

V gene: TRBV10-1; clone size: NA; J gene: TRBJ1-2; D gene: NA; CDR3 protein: CASSDLGARGYTF; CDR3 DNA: TGCGCCAGCAGTGACTTGGGGGCGAGAGGCTACACCTTC
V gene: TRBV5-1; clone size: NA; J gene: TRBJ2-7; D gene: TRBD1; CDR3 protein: CASSLQGSSYEQYF; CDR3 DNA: TGCGCCAGCAGCTTACAGGGGAGCTCCTACGAGCAGTACTTC
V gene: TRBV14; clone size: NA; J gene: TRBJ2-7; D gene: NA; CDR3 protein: CASSQTGSVSEQYF; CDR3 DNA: TGTGCCAGCAGCCAAACAGGGTCTGTTTCCGAGCAGTACTTC
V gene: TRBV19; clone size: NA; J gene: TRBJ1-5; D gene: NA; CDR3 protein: CASSIGGIGNQPQHF; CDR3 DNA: TGTGCCAGTAGTATAGGAGGGATTGGCAATCAGCCCCAGCATTTT
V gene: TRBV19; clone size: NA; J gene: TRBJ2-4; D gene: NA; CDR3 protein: CASRPGKQANQYF; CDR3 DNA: TGTGCCAGTAGACCCGGTAAACAGGCCAATCAGTACTTC
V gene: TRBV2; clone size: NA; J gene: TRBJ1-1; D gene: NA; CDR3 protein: CASSVTTEAFF; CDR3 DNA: TGTGCCAGCAGTGTGACGACTGAAGCTTTCTTT
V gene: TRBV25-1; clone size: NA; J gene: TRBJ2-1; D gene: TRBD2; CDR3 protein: CASSELGSGTYNEQFF; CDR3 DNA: TGTGCCAGCAGTGAATTGGGTAGCGGGACGTACAATGAGCAGTTCTTC
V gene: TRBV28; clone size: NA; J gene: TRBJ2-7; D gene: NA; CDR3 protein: CASSNAVAYEQYF; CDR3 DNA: TGTGCCAGCAGTAATGCCGTTGCCTACGAGCAGTACTTC
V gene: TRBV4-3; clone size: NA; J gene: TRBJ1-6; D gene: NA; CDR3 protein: CASSQDGPGDNSPLHF; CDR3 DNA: TGCGCCAGCAGCCAAGATGGGCCAGGGGACAATTCACCCCTCCACTTT
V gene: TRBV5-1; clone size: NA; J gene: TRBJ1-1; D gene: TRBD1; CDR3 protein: CASSLGRQGRTEAFF; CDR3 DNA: TGCGCCAGCAGCTTGGGTCGACAGGGACGCACTGAAGCTTTCTTT
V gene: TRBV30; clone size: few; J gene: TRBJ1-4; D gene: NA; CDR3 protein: CAWSGLEKLFF; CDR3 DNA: TGTGCCTGGAGTGGACTTGAAAAACTGTTTTTT
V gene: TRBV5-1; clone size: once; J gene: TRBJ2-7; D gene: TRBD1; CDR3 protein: CASSSQTGTYEQYF; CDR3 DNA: TGCGCCAGCAGCTCACAGACAGGGACCTACGAGCAGTACTTC
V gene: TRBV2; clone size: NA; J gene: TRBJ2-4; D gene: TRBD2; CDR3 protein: CASSEETSGKNIQYF; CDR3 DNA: TGTGCCAGCAGTGAAGAGACTAGCGGGAAAAACATTCAGTACTTC
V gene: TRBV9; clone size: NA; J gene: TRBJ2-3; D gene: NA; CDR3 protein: CASSPWKADTQYF; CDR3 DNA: TGTGCCAGCAGCCCCTGGAAGGCAGATACGCAGTATTTT
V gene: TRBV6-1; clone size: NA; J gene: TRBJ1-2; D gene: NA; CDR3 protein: CASSPSGVYGYTF; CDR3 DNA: TGTGCCAGCAGTCCGTCCGGGGTCTATGGCTACACCTTC
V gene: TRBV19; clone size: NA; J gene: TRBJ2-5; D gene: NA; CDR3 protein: CATEDGLQETQYF; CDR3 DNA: TGTGCCACCGAGGACGGCCTACAAGAGACCCAGTACTTC
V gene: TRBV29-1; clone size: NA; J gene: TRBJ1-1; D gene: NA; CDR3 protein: CSVVALRETEAFF; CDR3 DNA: TGCAGCGTTGTGGCCCTAAGGGAGACTGAAGCTTTCTTT
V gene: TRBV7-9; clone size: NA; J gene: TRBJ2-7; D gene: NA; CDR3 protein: CASSSLGVNYEQYF; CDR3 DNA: TGTGCCAGCAGCTCTTTGGGAGTAAACTACGAGCAGTACTTC
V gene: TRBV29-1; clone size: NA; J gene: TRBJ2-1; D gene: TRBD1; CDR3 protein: CSVAGQAYNEQFF; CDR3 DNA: TGCAGCGTTGCGGGACAGGCATACAATGAGCAGTTCTTC
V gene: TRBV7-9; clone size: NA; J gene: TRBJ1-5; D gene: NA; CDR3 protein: CASSLAIPSGNQPQHF; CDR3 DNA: TGTGCCAGCAGCTTAGCGATCCCGAGTGGCAATCAGCCCCAGCATTTT